The 24 T cell receptor beta chains given below trace back to one sample, sequenced in a study of blood T cell repertoires in COVID-19. Assay used: immunoSEQ multiplex PCR; TCRdb lists only in-frame clones, some missing. The sample contains roughly 160,000 clones, roughly 88% of which appear only once. The sample was peripheral blood. The receptors here all came from an older man with COVID-19, enrolled during active disease.

The rearrangement joins TRBV6-5 to TRBJ1-1; possible D gene TRBD1, 5 bases. CDR1 and CDR2 from the germline V gene are MNHEY and SVGAGI. CDR3 length: 14 amino acids. Trimming took off 6 bases at V and 7 bases at J, with 18 bases between the two ends. Here the CDR3 DNA reads TGTGCCAGCAGGCGGGATTCAGGGATCGGTGAAGCTTTCTTT. It is translated as CASRRDSGIGEAFF.

The CDR3 coding sequence is TGTGCCAGCAGTTACATACAGGGAGGCAATCAGCCCCAGCATTTT. The encoded protein is CASSYIQGGNQPQHF. The chain is built from TRBV6-5 and TRBJ1-5, with a tentative D call TRBD1 (6 bases). CDR3 size: 15 residues. Germline CDR1 MNHEY, CDR2 SVGAGI. V lost 2 bases and J 2 bases, leaving 10 bases between the germline ends.

The V call is TRBV29-1, the J call TRBJ2-2; tentative D call: TRBD1 (6 bases). V was trimmed by 5 bases and J by 5 bases, leaving 18 bases between them. The CDR3 runs to 15 residues. CDR1 and CDR2 (germline): SQVTM, ANQGSEA. CDR3 sequence (DNA): TGCAGCGTTCGATCCGGGACAAGGGGAACCGGGGAGCTGTTTTTT. Translation gives CSVRSGTRGTGELFF.

The genes are TRBV10-3 and TRBJ2-5, with D possibly being TRBD2 (5 bases). The CDR3 totals 13 residues. V shed 10 bases and J shed 4 bases, with 16 bases lying between them. Germline V gene data show CDR1 as ENHRY and CDR2 as SYGVKD. The DNA of the CDR3 is TGTGCCACCGCCGGGATGGCCGGAGAGACCCAGTACTTC. As protein: CATAGMAGETQYF.

The chain couples TRBV5-1 to TRBJ2-5, with 7 bases matching TRBD2. The CDR3 is 15 residues long. The junction had 4 bases not matched to a gene; V was cut back by 0 bases and J by 2 bases. Per the germline V gene, CDR1 is SGHRS and CDR2 is YFSETQ. The CDR3 DNA sequence: TGCGCCAGCAGCTTGGAACCGGGAGGACAAGAGACCCAGTACTTC. This encodes CASSLEPGGQETQYF.

The chain is built from TRBV12-3 or TRBV12-4 and TRBJ1-2; 9 bases line up with TRBD1. Germline trimming cut 5 bases from V and 8 bases from J; bases unmatched to any gene: 6. This CDR3 is built from 13 residues. CDR3 in DNA: TGTGCCAGCAGTGTGGACAGGGGCCGCGGCTACACCTTC. It encodes CASSVDRGRGYTF.

The chain uses TRBV6-5 and TRBJ1-6; D might be TRBD1 (5 bases). The CDR3 runs to 13 residues. V was shortened by 5 bases and J by 9 bases, with 11 bases between the two germline ends. Germline CDR1 is MNHEY and CDR2 is SVGAGI. The DNA for the CDR3 is TGTGCCAGCAGTCGCAGGGAAAGTTCACCCCTCCACTTT. Its protein is CASSRRESSPLHF.

This rearrangement joins TRBV10-3 to TRBJ1-1, with D maybe TRBD1 (5 bases). V was clipped by 7 bases and J by 7 bases, with 10 bases between them. Germline assignment: CDR1 ENHRY and CDR2 SYGVKD. The CDR3 totals 11 residues. As DNA, the CDR3 is TGTGCCATCAAAGGGGTGAGTGAAGCTTTCTTT. Its translation: CAIKGVSEAFF.

As DNA, the CDR3 is TGCGCCAGCAGCCAAGATGGACTCCTTGGATATGGCTACACCTTC. Translated: CASSQDGLLGYGYTF. V gene TRBV4-3 combines with J gene TRBJ1-2; unclear D gene. The CDR3 is 15 amino acids. V gave up 0 bases and J gave up 5 bases, with 13 bases separating them. Germline loops: CDR1 LGHNA, CDR2 YSLEER.

The chain joins TRBV9 to TRBJ1-6; TRBD1 aligns across 8 bases. Germline CDR1 and CDR2: SGDLS and YYNGEE. The CDR3 contains 15 residues. V dropped 2 bases and J dropped 6; count of bases not matched to a gene: 4. The DNA of the CDR3 is TGTGCCAGCAGCGTTGACGACAGGGGTAATTCACCCCTCCACTTT. Translated: CASSVDDRGNSPLHF. Supplemented by reference TRBV9 and TRBJ1-6, the full variable domain reads DSGVTQTPKHLITATGQRVTLRCSPRSGDLSVYWYQQSLDQGLQFLIQYYNGEERAKGNILERFSAQQFPDLHSELNLSSLELGDSALYFCASSVDDRGNSPLHFGNGTRLTVT.

V gene TRBV9 combines with J gene TRBJ1-2, with 8 nucleotides matching TRBD1. Germline CDR1 SGDLS, CDR2 YYNGEE. The CDR3 sequence is 14 residues long. With V trimmed by 2 bases and J by 6 bases, 6 bases remained unmatched. The CDR3 loop is CASSVGQGRDGYTF. In nucleotides, the CDR3 is TGTGCCAGCAGCGTTGGACAGGGACGGGATGGCTACACCTTC. Complete variable domain (other parts from reference TRBV9 and TRBJ1-2): DSGVTQTPKHLITATGQRVTLRCSPRSGDLSVYWYQQSLDQGLQFLIQYYNGEERAKGNILERFSAQQFPDLHSELNLSSLELGDSALYFCASSVGQGRDGYTFGSGTRLTVV.

The genes are TRBV2 and TRBJ2-7, with a tentative D call TRBD2 (6 bases). The CDR3 covers 16 residues. Germline CDR1 is SNHLY and CDR2 is FYNNEI. Trimming stripped 6 bases from V and 0 bases from J, with 18 bases between. The CDR3, as DNA: TGTGCCAGCAGCCCCGTCCTGACTAGGAGCTCCTACGAGCAGTACTTC. Residues: CASSPVLTRSSYEQYF.

The chain recombines TRBV5-4 with TRBJ1-5, with D tentatively TRBD1 (6 bases). CDR1 and CDR2 (germline): SGHNT, YYREEE (reference sequence). This CDR3 spans 14 amino acids. Trimming removed 2 bases at V and 5 bases at J, with 11 bases between. The CDR3 nucleotides read TGTGCCAGCAGCTTTGGGGGGGCGGATCAGCCCCAGCATTTT. This translates into CASSFGGADQPQHF. Filled out from reference TRBV5-4 and TRBJ1-5, the complete variable domain reads ETGVTQSPTHLIKTRGQQVTLRCSSQSGHNTVSWYQQALGQGPQFIFQYYREEENGRGNFPPRFSGLQFPNYSSELNVNALELDDSALYLCASSFGGADQPQHFGDGTRLSIL.

The gene calls are TRBV7-9 and TRBJ1-5; the match to TRBD1 covers 9 bases. Losses at the gene ends were 8 bases for V and 6 bases for J; bases not matched to a gene: 8. From germline, CDR1 is SEHNR and CDR2 FQNEAQ (reference sequence). This CDR3 has 14 residues. DNA of the CDR3: TGTGCCAGCGGTACAGGGGGCAGTTTTCAGCCCCAGCATTTT. Translation: CASGTGGSFQPQHF.

This sequence joins TRBV6-1 and TRBJ2-3; 8 bases agree with TRBD2. The V and J ends lost 2 bases and 5 bases, in that order; junction bases with no gene match: 9. The CDR3 runs to 16 residues. Germline V gives CDR1 MNHNS, CDR2 SASEGT. The CDR3 DNA reads TGTGCCAGCAGTGAACGAAGTCGGGGGGGTCAAGATACGCAGTATTTT. The encoded protein is CASSERSRGGQDTQYF.

The rearrangement links TRBV6-5 to TRBJ2-2; 10 bases align to TRBD2. In germline, CDR1 is MNHEY, CDR2 SVGAGI. J was trimmed by 7 bases and V by 7 bases; bases with no gene match: 9. This CDR3 is built from 15 residues. Here the CDR3 reads CASTLERGGVGELFF. The CDR3 DNA sequence: TGTGCCAGCACCCTAGAGCGGGGGGGCGTCGGGGAGCTGTTTTTT.

V gene TRBV19 combines with J gene TRBJ1-2, with a tentative D call TRBD1 (5 bases). Trimming shortened V by 7 bases and J by 3 bases, and 27 bases separated the two germline ends. Germline V gives CDR1 LNHDA, CDR2 SQIVND (reference sequence). This CDR3 region has 18 residues. CDR3 sequence: CASIPPGWGAAQDYGYTF. For the CDR3, the DNA is TGTGCCAGTATACCCCCAGGGTGGGGTGCAGCGCAGGACTATGGCTACACCTTC.

This clone appeared a few times. This rearrangement joins TRBV3-1 (or the pseudogene TRBV3-2) to TRBJ1-4; D call uncertain. The CDR3 has 13 amino acids. The ends were cut back, 3 bases at V and 8 bases at J, with 10 bases in the middle. Germline values: CDR1 LGHDT, CDR2 YNNKEL (reference sequence). The CDR3 loop is CASSHGAAEKLFF. As DNA, the CDR3 is TGTGCCAGCAGCCATGGAGCTGCCGAAAAACTGTTTTTT.

The chain joins TRBV5-1 to TRBJ2-7; possibly TRBD1 for D (5 bases). The CDR3 is made up of 14 amino acids. The germline V gene has CDR1 SGHRS and CDR2 YFSETQ. Trimming shortened V by 0 bases and J by 3 bases, and 10 bases separated the two germline ends. The DNA of the CDR3 is TGCGCCAGCAGCTTGGGTAGGGGTTACTACGAGCAGTACTTC. Its translation: CASSLGRGYYEQYF.

Only a few counts were recorded for this clone. V gene TRBV6-6 combines with J gene TRBJ2-7, with 7 bases that match TRBD2. Germline trimming cut 0 bases from V and 0 bases from J; bases unmatched to any gene: 2. The germline V gene encodes CDR1 MNHNY and CDR2 SVGAGI (reference sequence). This CDR3 region has 15 residues. CDR3 sequence (DNA): TGTGCCAGCAGTTACTCGGGAGGGTTCTCCTACGAGCAGTACTTC. Translated, it gives CASSYSGGFSYEQYF.

The chain has TRBV28 and TRBJ1-2; 12 bases are a match to TRBD1. In germline, CDR1 is MDHEN, CDR2 SYDVKM. The CDR3 length is 17 residues. J was trimmed by 8 bases and V by 3 bases; bases with no gene match: 13. This CDR3 is CASSFFSPGQGAEGYTF. CDR3 coding DNA: TGTGCCAGCAGTTTTTTCTCACCGGGACAGGGGGCGGAAGGCTACACCTTC.

The chain uses TRBV18 and TRBJ2-1, with 8 bases matching TRBD2. Germline V gives CDR1 KGHSH, CDR2 LQKENI. The V and J ends lost 5 bases and 4 bases, in that order; junction bases with no gene match: 4. The CDR3 is 14 residues long. In DNA, the CDR3 is TGTGCCAGCTCATATAGCGGGGAGTACAATGAGCAGTTCTTC. As protein: CASSYSGEYNEQFF.

V is TRBV27 and J is TRBJ2-4, with no clear D. The CDR3 has 15 residues. Germline values: CDR1 MNHEY, CDR2 SMNVEV (reference sequence). Deletions cut 4 bases from V and 6 bases from J, with 16 bases between. CDR3: CASSSLSSRGNIQYF. In nucleotides, the CDR3 is TGTGCCAGCAGTTCTCTATCCTCCAGAGGAAACATTCAGTACTTC.

The chain links TRBV6-5 to TRBJ1-6, with 10 bases lining up with TRBD1. CDR1 MNHEY and CDR2 SVGAGI come from the germline V gene. The CDR3 runs to 13 residues. V was clipped by 4 bases and J by 9 bases; unmatched bases: 0. The CDR3 reads CASSWDRGSPLHF. CDR3 sequence (DNA): TGTGCCAGCAGTTGGGACAGGGGTTCACCCCTCCACTTT.